What follows are 2 T cell receptor beta chains derived from one specimen sequenced in a study of identical twins. TCRdb re-called the 5' RACE reads through MiXCR, storing one row per CDR3 protein. The sample shows hundreds of thousands of distinct CDR3 sequences, around a sixth of them seen only once. The same sample was also studied in work on T cells expressing NK-cell markers.

Sample: PBMCs. These receptors were taken from a woman aged 18-35 years in good health.

This sequence joins TRBV6-2 or TRBV6-3 and TRBJ2-7; D uncertain. The V end lost 8 bases, the J end lost 7 bases, and 15 bases lay between the germline ends. The germline V gene has CDR1 MNHEY and CDR2 SVGEGT. The CDR3 sequence is 12 residues long. CDR3 residues: CASGPVGSEQYF. The CDR3 coding sequence is TGTGCCAGCGGGCCAGTGGGTTCGGAGCAGTACTTC.

DNA for the CDR3: TGTGCCACTTTCAAAGACGCGAACACCGGGGAGCTGTTTTTT. It yields the protein CATFKDANTGELFF. The gene calls are TRBV12-3 or TRBV12-4 and TRBJ2-2; D call uncertain. Trimming pared 10 bases from V and 0 bases from J, leaving 12 bases between. The CDR3 covers 14 residues.